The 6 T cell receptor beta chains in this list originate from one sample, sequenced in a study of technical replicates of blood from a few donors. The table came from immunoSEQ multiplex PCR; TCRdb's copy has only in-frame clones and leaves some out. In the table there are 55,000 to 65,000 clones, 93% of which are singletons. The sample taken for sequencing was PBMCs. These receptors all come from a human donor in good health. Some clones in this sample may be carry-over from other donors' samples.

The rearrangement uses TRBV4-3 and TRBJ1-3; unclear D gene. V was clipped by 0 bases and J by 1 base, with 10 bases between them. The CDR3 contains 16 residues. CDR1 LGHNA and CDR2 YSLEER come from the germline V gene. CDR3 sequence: CASSQDRSLSGNTIYF. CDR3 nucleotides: TGCGCCAGCAGCCAAGATAGGAGCCTTTCTGGAAACACCATATATTTT.

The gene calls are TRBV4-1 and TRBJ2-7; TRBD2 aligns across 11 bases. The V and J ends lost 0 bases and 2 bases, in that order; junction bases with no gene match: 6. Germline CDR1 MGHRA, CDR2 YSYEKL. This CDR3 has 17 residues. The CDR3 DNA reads TGCGCCAGCAGCCAAGATTCCGGGACTAGCGGAACCTACGAGCAGTACTTC. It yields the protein CASSQDSGTSGTYEQYF.

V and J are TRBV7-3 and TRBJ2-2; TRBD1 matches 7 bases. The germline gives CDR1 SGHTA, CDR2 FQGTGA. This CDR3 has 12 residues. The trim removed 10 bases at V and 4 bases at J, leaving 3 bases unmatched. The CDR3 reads CATRQGTGELFF. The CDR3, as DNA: TGTGCCACCAGACAGGGCACCGGGGAGCTGTTTTTT.

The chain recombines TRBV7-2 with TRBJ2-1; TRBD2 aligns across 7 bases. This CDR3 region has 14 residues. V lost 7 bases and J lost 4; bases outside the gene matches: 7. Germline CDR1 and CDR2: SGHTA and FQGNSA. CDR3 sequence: CASKRDYLYNEQFF. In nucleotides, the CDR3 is TGTGCCAGCAAACGGGACTACCTATACAATGAGCAGTTCTTC.

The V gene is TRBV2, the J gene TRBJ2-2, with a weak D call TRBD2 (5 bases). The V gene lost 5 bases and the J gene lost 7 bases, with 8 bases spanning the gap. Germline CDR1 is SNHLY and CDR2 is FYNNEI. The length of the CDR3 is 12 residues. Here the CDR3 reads CASSRTYGELFF. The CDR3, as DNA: TGTGCCAGCAGTCGGACTTACGGGGAGCTGTTTTTT.

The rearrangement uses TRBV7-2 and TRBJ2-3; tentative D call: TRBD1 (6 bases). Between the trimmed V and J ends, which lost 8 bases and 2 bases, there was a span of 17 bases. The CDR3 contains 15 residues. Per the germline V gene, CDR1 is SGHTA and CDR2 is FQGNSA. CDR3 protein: CASAADRTTTDTQYF. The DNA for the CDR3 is TGTGCCAGCGCGGCCGACAGGACCACCACAGATACGCAGTATTTT.